This is a list of T cell receptor beta chains from one sample in a study of blood T cell repertoires in COVID-19. Measured with immunoSEQ multiplex PCR; TCRdb has only the in-frame clones, and not every one. The data hold approximately 82,000 clones, with 75% to 90% observed a single time. Sequencing was done on a sample of peripheral blood. Receptor source: a human donor in a cohort sampled during active COVID-19. Both conserved end residues are part of each CDR3. The D gene is left open where the match is weak. The size field is filled for only some rows; it gives once, few, many or a size class.

d_call	clone_size	v_call	j_call	cdr3_aa	cdr3_nt
TRBD1	NA	TRBV27	TRBJ2-2	CASSKYRGRTGELFF	TGTGCCAGCAGTAAATACAGGGGACGTACCGGGGAGCTGTTTTTT
NA	few	TRBV15	TRBJ1-2	CATSRDTSYGYTF	TGTGCCACCAGCAGGGACACCTCCTATGGCTACACCTTC
NA	NA	TRBV5-1	TRBJ2-2	CASSGQMNTGELFF	TGCGCCAGCAGTGGACAGATGAACACCGGGGAGCTGTTTTTT
NA	NA	TRBV7-9	TRBJ1-2	CASSYPPDSSYGYTF	TGTGCCAGCAGCTACCCGCCCGACAGTTCCTATGGCTACACCTTC
NA	NA	TRBV9	TRBJ2-5	CASSVGLDEETQYF	TGTGCCAGCAGCGTAGGACTAGATGAAGAGACCCAGTACTTC
NA	NA	TRBV6-4	TRBJ1-1	CASSEGGLGTNTEAFF	TGTGCCAGCAGTGAGGGTGGACTGGGAACGAACACTGAAGCTTTCTTT
NA	NA	TRBV6-5	TRBJ2-7	CASSYSRGISYEQYF	TGTGCCAGCAGTTACTCACGGGGGATCTCCTACGAGCAGTACTTC
TRBD1	NA	TRBV7-9	TRBJ1-5	CASSGDRGRANQPQHF	TGTGCCAGCAGCGGGGACAGGGGGCGAGCAAATCAGCCCCAGCATTTT
TRBD1	NA	TRBV28	TRBJ2-2	CASINSQGAAGELFF	TGTGCCAGCATCAACTCCCAGGGGGCAGCCGGGGAGCTGTTTTTT
NA	once	TRBV3-1/TRBV3-2	TRBJ1-4	CASSQLLGGEDEKLFF	TGTGCCAGCAGCCAACTTTTGGGGGGAGAGGATGAAAAACTGTTTTTT
NA	NA	TRBV7-3	TRBJ2-1	CASSLHRPPISYNEQFF	TGTGCCAGCAGCTTACACAGGCCACCTATCTCCTACAATGAGCAGTTCTTC
NA	NA	TRBV19	TRBJ1-3	CASRVGGQFSGNTIYF	TGTGCCAGTAGGGTAGGGGGACAATTCTCTGGAAACACCATATATTTT
NA	NA	TRBV29-1	TRBJ1-1	CSAPGQNTEAFF	TGCAGCGCCCCGGGACAGAACACTGAAGCTTTCTTT
NA	NA	TRBV19	TRBJ1-6	CASSPGHNSPLHF	TGTGCCAGTAGTCCCGGACATAACTCACCCCTCCACTTT
TRBD2	NA	TRBV5-6	TRBJ2-7	CASSPLTSGGARSTYEQYF	TGTGCCAGCAGCCCTTTGACTAGCGGGGGGGCCAGATCGACCTACGAGCAGTACTTC
NA	NA	TRBV1	TRBJ2-3	CTSSAGTSGGCTDTQYF	TGCACCAGCAGCGCCGGGACTAGCGGGGGGTGCACAGATACGCAGTATTTT
TRBD2	NA	TRBV6-1	TRBJ2-3	CASSGSIWTSGGTDTQYF	TGTGCCAGCAGTGGCTCCATTTGGACTAGCGGGGGGACAGATACGCAGTATTTT
NA	NA	TRBV4-1	TRBJ1-5	CASSQALPSNQPQHF	TGCGCCAGCAGCCAAGCCCTTCCTAGCAATCAGCCCCAGCATTTT
NA	many	TRBV2	TRBJ2-1	CASKRGPGDNEQFF	TGTGCCAGCAAGCGAGGACCGGGGGACAATGAGCAGTTCTTC
TRBD2	NA	TRBV6-2/TRBV6-3	TRBJ2-1	CASSSSGGAGNEQFF	TGTGCCAGCAGTTCAAGCGGGGGGGCCGGGAATGAGCAGTTCTTC
TRBD2	NA	TRBV4-2	TRBJ2-5	CASSQGTGGGLQETQYF	TGTGCCAGCAGCCAAGGTACCGGGGGGGGGCTCCAAGAGACCCAGTACTTC
NA	NA	TRBV5-4	TRBJ2-7	CASSSTYEQYF	TGTGCCAGCAGCTCTACCTACGAGCAGTACTTC
TRBD1	NA	TRBV9	TRBJ1-1	CASSVATGVKEAFF	TGTGCCAGCAGCGTAGCAACAGGGGTAAAGGAAGCTTTCTTT
TRBD2	NA	TRBV7-8	TRBJ2-2	CASSLAGLAGGATGELFF	TGTGCCAGCAGCTTAGCGGGCCTAGCGGGGGGGGCCACCGGGGAGCTGTTTTTT
TRBD1	NA	TRBV3-1/TRBV3-2	TRBJ1-3	CASSQGASQGAKNTIYF	TGTGCCAGCAGCCAAGGCGCCTCACAGGGGGCGAAAAACACCATATATTTT
TRBD2	once	TRBV28	TRBJ2-5	CASSLRGSGGETQYF	TGTGCCAGCAGTTTACGAGGTAGCGGGGGGGAGACCCAGTACTTC
TRBD2	NA	TRBV27	TRBJ2-1	CASSTGTSGGHHNEQFF	TGTGCCAGCAGCACCGGGACTAGCGGGGGGCACCACAATGAGCAGTTCTTC
NA	NA	TRBV15	TRBJ2-7	CATSRDKGLFDEQYF	TGTGCCACCAGCAGAGATAAGGGGTTGTTCGACGAGCAGTACTTC
NA	few	TRBV7-6	TRBJ1-5	CASSLAPGPGGQPQHF	TGTGCCAGCAGCTTAGCCCCAGGGCCGGGGGGTCAGCCCCAGCATTTT
TRBD1	NA	TRBV29-1	TRBJ1-2	CSVEDPNRGRFGYTF	TGCAGCGTTGAAGATCCCAACAGGGGGAGGTTTGGCTACACCTTC
TRBD2	NA	TRBV30	TRBJ2-3	CAWSRGTRSTQYF	TGTGCCTGGAGTCGTGGGACTAGATCTACGCAGTATTTT
NA	NA	TRBV30	TRBJ1-5	CAWSVPGGTQPQHF	TGTGCCTGGAGTGTACCGGGAGGAACTCAGCCCCAGCATTTT
NA	NA	TRBV6-5	TRBJ1-2	CATRTGGNYGYTF	TGTGCCACCCGGACGGGAGGGAACTATGGCTACACCTTC
TRBD1	NA	TRBV7-2	TRBJ2-7	CASSQAAGTAYEQYF	TGTGCCAGCAGCCAGGCCGCCGGGACAGCCTACGAGCAGTACTTC
TRBD1	NA	TRBV29-1	TRBJ2-3	CSVGWDRVSDTQYF	TGCAGCGTTGGCTGGGACAGGGTCTCGGATACGCAGTATTTT
NA	NA	TRBV4-2	TRBJ2-1	CASSRGWPEQFF	TGTGCCAGCAGCCGAGGGTGGCCTGAGCAGTTCTTC
TRBD1	few	TRBV4-3	TRBJ2-1	CASSQALTGGSYNEQFF	TGCGCCAGCAGCCAAGCCCTGACAGGGGGTTCCTACAATGAGCAGTTCTTC
NA	NA	TRBV3-1/TRBV3-2	TRBJ1-2	CASSQRGSGGYTF	TGTGCCAGCAGCCAGAGGGGGTCTGGGGGCTACACCTTC
TRBD1	NA	TRBV30	TRBJ1-1	CAWSGSRGTDKGAFF	TGTGCCTGGAGCGGCAGCAGGGGGACCGACAAGGGGGCTTTCTTT
NA	NA	TRBV15	TRBJ2-5	CATSRSQGETQYF	TGTGCCACCAGCAGATCTCAGGGAGAGACCCAGTACTTC
TRBD1	NA	TRBV6-5	TRBJ2-1	CASSPPGQYYNEQFF	TGTGCCAGCAGCCCCCCGGGACAGTATTACAATGAGCAGTTCTTC
TRBD1	NA	TRBV28	TRBJ1-2	CASRADRGHGYTF	TGTGCCAGCAGAGCCGACAGGGGGCATGGCTACACCTTC
NA	NA	TRBV6-2/TRBV6-3	TRBJ2-7	CASSYRGSPEFNEQYF	TGTGCCAGCAGTTACCGGGGGTCCCCAGAATTTAACGAGCAGTACTTC
TRBD1	NA	TRBV7-2	TRBJ1-4	CASSPRAWPGTGKEKLFF	TGTGCCAGCAGCCCACGGGCGTGGCCCGGGACAGGAAAAGAAAAACTGTTTTTT
TRBD2	NA	TRBV6-2/TRBV6-3	TRBJ2-7	CASSGRYGHEQYF	TGTGCCAGCAGCGGGAGGTACGGGCACGAGCAGTACTTC
NA	NA	TRBV5-4	TRBJ1-6	CASSPRGGNSPLHF	TGTGCCAGCAGCCCGCGAGGGGGAAATTCACCCCTCCACTTT
TRBD1	few	TRBV6-6	TRBJ1-5	CASSYTGGGNQPQHF	TGTGCCAGCAGTTATACAGGGGGTGGCAATCAGCCCCAGCATTTT
NA	NA	TRBV5-1	TRBJ2-1	CASSAQQDGSYNEQFF	TGCGCCAGCAGCGCGCAACAGGACGGCTCCTACAATGAGCAGTTCTTC
TRBD2	NA	TRBV18	TRBJ2-7	CASSRPGLAVYEQYF	TGTGCCAGCTCACGGCCGGGACTAGCGGTCTACGAGCAGTACTTC
NA	NA	TRBV2	TRBJ2-7	CASRGDNSEQYF	TGTGCCAGCAGGGGGGACAATTCGGAGCAGTACTTC